This TCR beta chain was observed in a study of T-cell memory formation after mild COVID-19 (dated by TCRdb to about 2021). Looking at the study overall: TCR sequence clusters from the two donors were found to be largely donor specific. Two young, previously healthy adult volunteers made up the cohort, one male and one female. Longitudinal TCRalpha and TCRbeta repertoire sequencing tracked T-cell clones expanding and contracting after mild COVID-19 in two donors.

Study-wide conclusions, independent of this receptor: Contracting CD4+ clones were located mainly in the CM and EM memory subsets, whereas CD8+ clones were found to be enriched in EMRA. The study included only a couple of mild cases, and larger cohorts that include severe cases with pre-infection samples were judged to be necessary. SARS-CoV-2 specificity of the second-wave clones peaking on day 37 was not confirmed. From day 15 to 85, contracting clones showed balanced CD4/CD8 phenotypes, whereas a second wave of clones that expanded from day 15 to 37 leaned towards CD4+. The detection of some responding clones in pre-infection memory suggests that pre-existing cross-reactive memory T cells joined the SARS-CoV-2 response.

Sequencing was performed on an Illumina NovaSeq 6000. Using 5'RACE with constant-segment primers, TCRalpha and TCRbeta cDNA libraries were constructed, with sample barcodes and unique molecular identifiers added in the process. Trizol reagent was used to extract RNA from every sample. Amplification of the libraries took two PCR steps, and the second step added a second sample barcode plus Illumina TruSeq adapters. Libraries were sequenced on an Illumina NovaSeq with 2 x 150 bp paired-end reads. Processing in the source paper ran as follows. With migec v1.2.7, reads were demultiplexed and then collapsed into UMI-guided consensus sequences. Using mixcr v2.1.11, UMI consensuses were aligned to TRA and TRB V and J templates and then assembled into clonotypes. A clonotype was counted as expanded or contracted only when both edgeR and NoisET called the clonotype significant, with the noise models trained on biological replicates. For edgeR calls, the cutoffs were a false discovery rate-adjusted p below 0.01 and a log2 fold-change threshold of 1. As an exploratory analysis of dynamics, max-normalized trajectories of the 1000 most abundant clonotypes were examined by PCA with hierarchical clustering. Separately sequenced CD4+ and CD8+ repertoires were used to assign the CD4 or CD8 phenotype of responding clones. In-frame beta chains were kept once TCRdb had trimmed the public reads at Q25 with fastp and called clones with MiXCR. Entries are consolidated by CDR3 protein sequence, retaining the most common genes and DNA. The V and J calls were determined by TCRdb, not by the authors. The table for this sample lists roughly 150,000 distinct CDR3 sequences; approximately 14% of them were counted only once. Of the sample, 13% to 15% falls within the top ten clones.

PBMCs were isolated by Ficoll-Paque density gradient centrifugation. Turning to this clonotype: Its binding antigen is unknown. It has no much larger one-base neighbor in the sample; base qualities were not kept.

The CDR3 sequence holds 14 residues, the cysteine and phenylalanine included. The DNA shown is the 42-base CDR3, in frame from base 1. The germline V gene encodes CDR1 SGHRS and CDR2 YFSETQ. Deletion took 5 bases off V and 7 bases off J, with a span of 18 bases between the germline ends. The chain uses TRBV5-1 and TRBJ2-5; a tentative D call is TRBD2 (6 bases match). The receptor's source is an adult woman who had mild COVID-19 (a few samples of this study predate the infection). The sample titles of this study are shuffled in the database, so cell type and time point are left out; the donor was told from shared clones. The sequenced sample consisted of PBMCs or a T cell subset sorted from them (not recorded which). The CDR3 reads as follows: CASRTDSEGGTQYF. The nucleotides are TGCGCCAGCAGGACTGACAGCGAGGGAGGGACCCAGTACTTC.